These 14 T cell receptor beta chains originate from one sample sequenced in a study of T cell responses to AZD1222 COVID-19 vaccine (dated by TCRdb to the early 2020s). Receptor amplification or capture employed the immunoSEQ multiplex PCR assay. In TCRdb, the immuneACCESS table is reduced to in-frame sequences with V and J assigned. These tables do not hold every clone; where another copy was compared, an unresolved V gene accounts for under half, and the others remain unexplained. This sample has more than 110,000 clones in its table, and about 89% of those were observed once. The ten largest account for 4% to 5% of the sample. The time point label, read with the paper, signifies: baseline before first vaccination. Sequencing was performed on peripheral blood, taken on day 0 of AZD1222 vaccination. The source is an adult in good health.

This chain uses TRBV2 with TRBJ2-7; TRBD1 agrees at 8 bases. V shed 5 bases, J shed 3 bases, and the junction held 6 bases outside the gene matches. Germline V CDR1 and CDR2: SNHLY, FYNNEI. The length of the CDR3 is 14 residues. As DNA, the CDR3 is TGTGCCAGCAGTTCCGGGACAGGATTCTACGAGCAGTACTTC. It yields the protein CASSSGTGFYEQYF.

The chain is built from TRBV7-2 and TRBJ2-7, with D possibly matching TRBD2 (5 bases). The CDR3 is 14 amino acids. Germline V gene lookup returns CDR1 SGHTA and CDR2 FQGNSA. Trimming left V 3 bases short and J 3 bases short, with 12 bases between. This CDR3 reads CASSFARAFYEQYF. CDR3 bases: TGTGCCAGCAGCTTCGCGCGGGCCTTCTACGAGCAGTACTTC.

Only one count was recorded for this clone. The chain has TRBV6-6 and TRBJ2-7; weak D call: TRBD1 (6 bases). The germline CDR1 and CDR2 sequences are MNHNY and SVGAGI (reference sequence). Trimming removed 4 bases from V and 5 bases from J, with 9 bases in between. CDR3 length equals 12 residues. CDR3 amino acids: CASSFRGDEQYF. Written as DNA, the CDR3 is TGTGCCAGCAGTTTCAGGGGTGACGAGCAGTACTTC.

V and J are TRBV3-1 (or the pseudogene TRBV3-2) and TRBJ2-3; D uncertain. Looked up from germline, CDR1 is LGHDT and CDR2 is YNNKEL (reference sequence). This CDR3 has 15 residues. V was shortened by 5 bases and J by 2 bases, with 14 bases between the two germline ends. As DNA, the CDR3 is TGTGCCAGCAGCTCCAGGATTTCTCCCACAGATACGCAGTATTTT. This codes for CASSSRISPTDTQYF.

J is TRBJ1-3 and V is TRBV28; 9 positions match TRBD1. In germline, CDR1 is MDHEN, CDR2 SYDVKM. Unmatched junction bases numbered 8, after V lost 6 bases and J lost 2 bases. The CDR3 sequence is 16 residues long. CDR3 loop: CASSQPRDRAGNTIYF. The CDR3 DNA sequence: TGTGCCAGCAGCCAACCCCGGGACAGGGCTGGAAACACCATATATTTT.

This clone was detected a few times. This chain's CDR3 is CASDRTGPNTGELFF. CDR3 nucleotides: TGTGCCAGTGATCGGACAGGGCCGAACACCGGGGAGCTGTTTTTT. The chain employs TRBV19 and TRBJ2-2; 8 nucleotides align to TRBD1. Germline V gene sequence: CDR1 LNHDA, CDR2 SQIVND (reference sequence). The CDR3 has 15 amino acids. Trimming cost V 8 bases and J 0 bases; bases outside gene matches: 5.

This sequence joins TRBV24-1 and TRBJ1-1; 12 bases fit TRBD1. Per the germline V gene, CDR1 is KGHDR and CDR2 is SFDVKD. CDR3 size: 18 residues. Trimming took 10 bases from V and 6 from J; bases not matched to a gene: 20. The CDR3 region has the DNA TGTGCCACTACCCCGGGACAGGGGGCGCGTGGGGAGAGTGCTGAAGCTTTCTTT. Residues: CATTPGQGARGESAEAFF.

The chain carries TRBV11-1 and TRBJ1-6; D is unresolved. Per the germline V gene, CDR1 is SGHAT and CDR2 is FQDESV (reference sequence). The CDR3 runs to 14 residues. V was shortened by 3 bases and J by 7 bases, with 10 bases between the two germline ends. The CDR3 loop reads CASSLLRGNSPLHF. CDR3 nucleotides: TGTGCCAGCAGCTTGCTGAGAGGGAATTCACCCCTCCACTTT.

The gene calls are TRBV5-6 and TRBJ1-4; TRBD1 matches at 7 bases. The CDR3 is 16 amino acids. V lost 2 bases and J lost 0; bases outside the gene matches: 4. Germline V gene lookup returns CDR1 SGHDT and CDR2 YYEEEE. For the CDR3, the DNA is TGTGCCAGCAGCTTAGGACAGGTGGCAACTAATGAAAAACTGTTTTTT. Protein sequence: CASSLGQVATNEKLFF.

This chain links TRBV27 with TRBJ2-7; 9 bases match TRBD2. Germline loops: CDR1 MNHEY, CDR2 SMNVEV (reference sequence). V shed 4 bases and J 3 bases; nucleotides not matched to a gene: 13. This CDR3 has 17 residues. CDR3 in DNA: TGTGCCAGCAGTTCCCTCGAACTAGCGGGCAATTTCTACGAGCAGTACTTC. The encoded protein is CASSSLELAGNFYEQYF.

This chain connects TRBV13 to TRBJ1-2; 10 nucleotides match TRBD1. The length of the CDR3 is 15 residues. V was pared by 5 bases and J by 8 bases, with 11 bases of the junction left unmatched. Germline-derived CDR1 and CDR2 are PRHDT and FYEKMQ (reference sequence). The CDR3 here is CASSTRDRGIYGYTF. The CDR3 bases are TGTGCCAGCAGCACCCGGGACAGGGGTATTTACGGCTACACCTTC.

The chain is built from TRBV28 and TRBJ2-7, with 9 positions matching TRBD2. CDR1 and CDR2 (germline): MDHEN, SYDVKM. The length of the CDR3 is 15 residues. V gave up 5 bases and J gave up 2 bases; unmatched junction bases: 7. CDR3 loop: CASSLTSGRTYEQYF. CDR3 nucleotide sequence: TGTGCCAGCAGTCTTACTAGCGGGCGAACCTACGAGCAGTACTTC.

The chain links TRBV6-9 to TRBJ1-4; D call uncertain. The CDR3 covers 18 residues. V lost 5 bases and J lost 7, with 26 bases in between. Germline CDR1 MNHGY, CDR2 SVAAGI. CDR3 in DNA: TGTGCCAGCAGTGCTGAACCCTGCGGGTCGGAGCGTGGTGAAAAACTGTTTTTT. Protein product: CASSAEPCGSERGEKLFF.

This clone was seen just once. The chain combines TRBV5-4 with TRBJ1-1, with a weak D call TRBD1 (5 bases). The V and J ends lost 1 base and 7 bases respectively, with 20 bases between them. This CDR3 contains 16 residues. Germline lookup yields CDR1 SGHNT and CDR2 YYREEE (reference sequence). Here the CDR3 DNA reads TGTGCCAGCAGCTTGCTCCGCGAGGGACTTGGGGATGAAGCTTTCTTT. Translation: CASSLLREGLGDEAFF.